Sequencing of this T cell receptor (beta chain) was carried out in a study of cytomegalovirus exposure and HLA in healthy donors. Study summary: Sequencing of about 179 million T cells in an earlier analysis found around 120 million unique TCR beta sequences.

Comment on this clone: Its antigen remains unidentified.

Study-wide findings and caveats: In a later analysis, HLA-associated TCR beta chains were more clonally expanded than equally common others. TCR beta chain V- and J-gene trimming was linked, in a later analysis, to a missense variant in DCLRE1C.

13 Jbeta primers and 60 Vbeta primers were used for the PCR. Assay used: immunoSEQ multiplex PCR; TCRdb lists only in-frame clones, some missing. The sample lists some 150,000 clones, more than 65% seen once, with 1.3% in the top ten. The receptor was isolated from a woman in her forties or fifties in good health and CMV-seronegative. Sequenced: PBMCs.

The CDR3 DNA reads as TGTGCCAGCAGCTTCACTCCCTCCTACAATGAGCAGTTCTTC. As protein: CASSFTPSYNEQFF. The genes are TRBV14 and TRBJ2-1; no reliable D call. CDR1 SGHDN and CDR2 FVKESK come from the germline V gene. V lost 5 bases, J lost 0 bases, and 8 bases lay in between. CDR3 length: 14 residues.